The rows below give T cell receptor beta chains drawn from one sample of a study of cytomegalovirus exposure and HLA in healthy donors. The table came from immunoSEQ multiplex PCR; TCRdb's copy has only in-frame clones and leaves some out. The sample table sets out roughly 40,000 clones. Sequencing was carried out using PBMCs. These receptors were taken from a male donor in good health and CMV-seronegative. The CDR3 runs from the conserved cysteine through the conserved F or W. A D gene is named only where the DNA matches it firmly.

CASSWASGGNYEQYF	TGCGCCAGCAGCTGGGCCTCGGGAGGAAACTACGAGCAGTACTTC	15	TRBV5-1	TRBJ2-7	TRBD2
CASSLPGAARAIYF	TGTGCCAGCAGTTTACCCGGAGCCGCAAGAGCCATATATTTT	14	TRBV28	TRBJ1-3	-
CASSSIKHTDTQYF	TGTGCCAGCAGCTCCATAAAGCACACAGATACGCAGTATTTT	14	TRBV7-9	TRBJ2-3	-
CSAPRVEELFF	TGCAGTGCTCCCAGGGTTGAGGAGCTGTTTTTT	11	TRBV20-1	TRBJ2-2	-
CASSFLSSGEQYF	TGTGCCAGCAGTTTCCTATCTAGCGGGGAGCAGTACTTC	13	TRBV6-5	TRBJ2-7	TRBD2
CASSLARDRANYGYTF	TGTGCCAGCAGTTTAGCCCGGGACAGGGCCAACTATGGCTACACCTTC	16	TRBV28	TRBJ1-2	TRBD1
CASRIRTSGYEQYF	TGTGCCAGCAGAATCCGGACTAGCGGCTACGAGCAGTACTTC	14	TRBV6-1	TRBJ2-7	TRBD2
CASSSDSQETQYF	TGTGCCAGCAGTTCAGACAGCCAAGAGACCCAGTACTTC	13	TRBV28	TRBJ2-5	-
CASSPPGAIGTEAFF	TGTGCCAGCAGCCCCCCTGGGGCGATTGGCACTGAAGCTTTCTTT	15	TRBV9	TRBJ1-1	-
CASSFTGWTEAFF	TGTGCCAGCAGCTTCACAGGATGGACTGAAGCTTTCTTT	13	TRBV7-7	TRBJ1-1	-
CASSWDRGYEQYF	TGTGCCAGCAGCTGGGACAGGGGATACGAGCAGTACTTC	13	TRBV7-9	TRBJ2-7	TRBD1
CASSQGRNPSYMNTEAFF	TGCGCCAGCAGCCAAGGGAGAAATCCGTCTTATATGAACACTGAAGCTTTCTTT	18	TRBV4-1	TRBJ1-1	-
CASSLDPVGSGANVLTF	TGCGCCAGCAGCTTGGATCCAGTTGGCTCTGGGGCCAACGTCCTGACTTTC	17	TRBV5-1	TRBJ2-6	-
CASRRTGGSGYTF	TGTGCCAGCAGGCGGACAGGGGGAAGTGGCTACACCTTC	13	TRBV6-5	TRBJ1-2	TRBD1
CASSPSYNQPQHF	TGTGCCAGCAGTCCTTCTTACAATCAGCCCCAGCATTTT	13	TRBV6-1	TRBJ1-5	-
CASSLTEAFF	TGTGCCAGCAGTCTAACTGAAGCTTTCTTT	10	TRBV2	TRBJ1-1	-
CASSLGPGQRPHTQYF	TGTGCCAGCAGCTTAGGACCGGGACAGCGACCTCATACGCAGTATTTT	16	TRBV7-8	TRBJ2-3	TRBD1
CAISPGHGSGYTF	TGTGCCATCAGTCCGGGACATGGATCTGGCTACACCTTC	13	TRBV10-3	TRBJ1-2	-
CASSQGQYYGYTF	TGTGCCAGTAGTCAGGGACAGTACTATGGCTACACCTTC	13	TRBV19	TRBJ1-2	TRBD1
CASSPRGNTIYF	TGTGCCAGCAGCCCGAGGGGAAACACCATATATTTT	12	TRBV7-8	TRBJ1-3	-
CASSELPRSAHF	TGTGCCAGCAGTGAACTCCCGAGGAGTGCGCATTTT	12	TRBV6-1	TRBJ1-5	-
CASTLGGAATNEKLFF	TGTGCCAGCACCCTGGGGGGGGCCGCAACTAATGAAAAACTGTTTTTT	16	TRBV7-9	TRBJ1-4	-
CASSEGAGGYYNEQFF	TGTGCCAGCAGTGAGGGGGCGGGGGGGTACTACAATGAGCAGTTCTTC	16	TRBV2	TRBJ2-1	TRBD2
CASSPRRTDEQYF	TGTGCCAGCTCACCAAGGAGGACGGACGAGCAGTACTTC	13	TRBV18	TRBJ2-7	-
CASSEENRPTSGYTF	TGTGCCAGCAGTGAAGAGAACAGGCCTACAAGCGGCTACACCTTC	15	TRBV2	TRBJ1-2	-
CASTPTRGNTEAFF	TGTGCCAGCACCCCGACCAGGGGTAACACTGAAGCTTTCTTT	14	TRBV5-4	TRBJ1-1	-
CASSLMGGIKDTGELFF	TGTGCCAGCAGCTTAATGGGGGGTATTAAGGACACCGGGGAGCTGTTTTTT	17	TRBV7-9	TRBJ2-2	-
CASSESRQGNEKLFF	TGTGCCAGCAGTGAATCGCGACAGGGTAATGAAAAACTGTTTTTT	15	TRBV25-1	TRBJ1-4	TRBD1
CASSMLAGGGYTF	TGTGCCAGCAGCATGTTGGCAGGGGGTGGCTACACCTTC	13	TRBV2	TRBJ1-2	TRBD1
CASSSQGYSGNTIYF	TGTGCCAGCAGTTCTCAGGGCTACTCTGGAAACACCATATATTTT	15	TRBV2	TRBJ1-3	-
CASSSTGIRETQYF	TGCGCCAGCAGCTCTACAGGGATCCGGGAGACCCAGTACTTC	14	TRBV5-1	TRBJ2-5	-
CASSPGTSGSSYNEQFF	TGTGCCAGCAGCCCCGGGACTAGCGGGTCCTCCTACAATGAGCAGTTCTTC	17	TRBV7-3	TRBJ2-1	TRBD2
CASSSVVLAGADEQFF	TGTGCCAGCAGCTCTGTAGTACTAGCGGGGGCGGATGAGCAGTTCTTC	16	TRBV11-2	TRBJ2-1	TRBD2
CASSLMQGVETQYF	TGTGCCAGCAGCTTGATGCAGGGGGTGGAGACCCAGTACTTC	14	TRBV5-6	TRBJ2-5	TRBD1
CASSMARSRNQETQYF	TGTGCCAGTAGTATGGCCCGTTCTAGGAACCAAGAGACCCAGTACTTC	16	TRBV19	TRBJ2-5	-
CASSAGGTFSYEQYF	TGCGCCAGCAGTGCAGGGGGGACCTTCTCCTACGAGCAGTACTTC	15	TRBV5-1	TRBJ2-7	-
CASSLQGTTEAFF	TGTGCCAGCAGCTTGCAGGGGACCACTGAAGCTTTCTTT	13	TRBV5-4	TRBJ1-1	-
CASSLVSGTSRETQYF	TGTGCCAGCAGCTTAGTCTCCGGGACTAGCAGGGAGACCCAGTACTTC	16	TRBV7-7	TRBJ2-5	TRBD2
CASSQGRFDRSYEQYF	TGTGCCAGCAGCCAAGGGCGGTTCGACAGGTCCTACGAGCAGTACTTC	16	TRBV4-2	TRBJ2-7	-
CASSLEAGEQFF	TGCGCCAGCAGCTTGGAAGCGGGCGAGCAGTTCTTC	12	TRBV5-1	TRBJ2-1	-
CASSLGGSRRGETQYF	TGTGCCAGCAGCTTAGGCGGTTCCCGAAGGGGAGAGACCCAGTACTTC	16	TRBV7-3	TRBJ2-5	-
CASSVRPGPGELFF	TGTGCCAGCAGCGTACGACCAGGGCCCGGGGAGCTGTTTTTT	14	TRBV9	TRBJ2-2	-
CASSRRGGNGYTF	TGTGCCAGCAGCCGACGAGGGGGAAACGGCTACACCTTC	13	TRBV7-3	TRBJ1-2	-
CASSTWGGNEQFF	TGTGCCAGCAGTACTTGGGGGGGTAATGAGCAGTTCTTC	13	TRBV25-1	TRBJ2-1	TRBD2
CASSLGRGATGELFF	TGCGCCAGCAGCTTGGGCAGGGGGGCGACCGGGGAGCTGTTTTTT	15	TRBV5-1	TRBJ2-2	-
CSVERGGTEAFF	TGCAGCGTTGAAAGGGGGGGCACTGAAGCTTTCTTT	12	TRBV29-1	TRBJ1-1	-
CASSMGPTATYGYTF	TGTGCCAGTAGTATGGGGCCGACGGCGACCTATGGCTACACCTTC	15	TRBV19	TRBJ1-2	-
CASSLLGRGSYNEQFF	TGTGCCAGCAGTTTATTGGGGCGGGGTTCCTACAATGAGCAGTTCTTC	16	TRBV27	TRBJ2-1	-
CASSYGQREKLFF	TGCGCCAGCAGCTACGGACAGAGGGAAAAACTGTTTTTT	13	TRBV5-1	TRBJ1-4	-
CASSSSSGGAHEQYF	TGTGCCAGCAGTTCTTCTAGCGGGGGGGCCCACGAGCAGTACTTC	15	TRBV6-1	TRBJ2-7	TRBD2
CASSPPRETQYF	TGTGCCAGCAGCCCGCCGCGGGAGACCCAGTACTTC	12	TRBV11-2	TRBJ2-5	-
CSADRGMNTEAFF	TGCAGCGCGGACAGGGGCATGAACACTGAAGCTTTCTTT	13	TRBV29-1	TRBJ1-1	TRBD1
CASSSRAAGPQHF	TGTGCCAGCAGCTCTAGGGCAGCGGGGCCCCAGCATTTT	13	TRBV9	TRBJ1-5	-
CASSLATTYTGELFF	TGCGCCAGCAGCTTGGCGACTACCTACACCGGGGAGCTGTTTTTT	15	TRBV5-1	TRBJ2-2	-
CASSEFGQGGNTIYF	TGTGCCAGCAGTGAATTCGGACAGGGAGGAAACACCATATATTTT	15	TRBV6-1	TRBJ1-3	TRBD1